A single sample gave rise to the 21 T cell receptor beta chains below, sequenced in a study of cytomegalovirus exposure and HLA in healthy donors. 60 Vbeta and 13 Jbeta primers were used in PCR. Sequencing used immunoSEQ multiplex PCR; TCRdb keeps in-frame clones, though not all of them. The table includes about 69,000 clones, approximately 74% detected once. The sample was PBMCs. Receptor source: a woman in her 30s in good health and CMV-seropositive.

This clone appeared a single time. The J gene is TRBJ2-1, the V gene TRBV6-4, with D tentatively TRBD1 (6 bases). V dropped 2 bases and J dropped 9 bases, with 20 bases sitting between them. The V gene's germline CDR1 is MRHNA and CDR2 SNTAGT. The CDR3 spans 16 residues. The CDR3 bases are TGTGCCAGCAGTGACGGGCAGGGGTTTTTTAGTGGTGAGCAGTTCTTC. Its translation: CASSDGQGFFSGEQFF.

This chain's CDR3 is CAWIRGRIDGYTF. The CDR3 region has the DNA TGTGCCTGGATCAGGGGGCGCATCGATGGCTACACCTTC. The gene calls are TRBV30 and TRBJ1-2, with 8 positions matching TRBD1. The CDR3 extends over 13 amino acids. Unmatched junction bases numbered 7, after V lost 4 bases and J lost 6 bases. The germline V gene has CDR1 GTSNPN and CDR2 SVGIG (reference sequence).

This clone was counted once. The chain combines TRBV5-1 with TRBJ2-2; 7 bases agree with TRBD1. The CDR3 is 16 residues long. Germline-derived CDR1 and CDR2 are SGHRS and YFSETQ. J lost 3 bases, V lost 4 bases, and 9 bases had no gene match. CDR3 sequence: CASSLGQRKHTGELFF. The CDR3 DNA reads as TGCGCCAGCAGCCTGGGACAGAGGAAACACACCGGGGAGCTGTTTTTT. Variable domain in full (rest from reference TRBV5-1 and TRBJ2-2): KAGVTQTPRYLIKTRGQQVTLSCSPISGHRSVSWYQQTPGQGLQFLFEYFSETQRNKGNFPGRFSGRQFSNSRSEMNVSTLELGDSALYLCASSLGQRKHTGELFFGEGSRLTVL.

The chain links TRBV7-9 to TRBJ1-2; perhaps TRBD1 as D (5 bases). Trimming shortened V by 5 bases and J by 10 bases, and 11 bases separated the two germline ends. From germline, CDR1 is SEHNR and CDR2 FQNEAQ (reference sequence). The CDR3 runs to 11 residues. Here the CDR3 reads CASSMGGDYTF. CDR3 nucleotides: TGTGCCAGCAGCATGGGGGGGGACTACACCTTC. The full variable domain, its missing parts supplied by reference TRBV7-9 and TRBJ1-2, is DTGVSQNPRHKITKRGQNVTFRCDPISEHNRLYWYRQTLGQGPEFLTYFQNEAQLEKSRLLSDRFSAERPKGSFSTLEIQRTEQGDSAMYLCASSMGGDYTFGSGTRLTVV.

This clone was seen a few times. The chain carries TRBV27 and TRBJ1-2; 9 positions match TRBD1. The junction had 12 bases not matched to a gene; V was cut back by 0 bases and J by 1 base. The CDR3 extends over 19 amino acids. CDR1 and CDR2 (germline): MNHEY, SMNVEV (reference sequence). CDR3 sequence reads: CASSLSTTTGGSLNYGYTF. CDR3 bases: TGTGCCAGCAGTTTATCAACTACGACAGGGGGTTCACTTAACTATGGCTACACCTTC.

The chain has TRBV4-2 and TRBJ1-1, with 11 positions matching TRBD1. The V gene's germline CDR1 is LGHNA and CDR2 YNFKEQ. The CDR3 extends over 13 amino acids. V shed 0 bases and J 11 bases; nucleotides not matched to a gene: 2. CDR3 nucleotides: TGTGCCAGCAGCCAAGATGGGGACAGGGGGGCTTTCTTT. Protein sequence: CASSQDGDRGAFF.

This clone has a handful of counts. The V gene is TRBV27, the J gene TRBJ2-7; weak D call: TRBD2 (5 bases). This CDR3 spans 14 amino acids. The germline gives CDR1 MNHEY, CDR2 SMNVEV (reference sequence). V was shortened by 1 base and J by 2 bases, with 9 bases between the two germline ends. As DNA, the CDR3 is TGTGCCAGCAGTTTATACGGGGTAGCCTACGAGCAGTACTTC. Translation gives CASSLYGVAYEQYF.

This clone has a handful of counts. The chain links TRBV28 to TRBJ2-1; a weak D match, TRBD2 (5 bases). Trimming pared 8 bases from V and 6 bases from J, leaving 11 bases between. Germline V CDR1 and CDR2: MDHEN, SYDVKM. CDR3 length equals 12 residues. In nucleotides, the CDR3 is TGTGCCAGCGGGAGTGGTAGCAATGAGCAGTTCTTC. Residues: CASGSGSNEQFF.

The chain links TRBV29-1 to TRBJ2-1, with TRBD1 identical over 8 bases. The CDR3 runs 11 residues. Germline loops: CDR1 SQVTM, CDR2 ANQGSEA. V lost 5 bases and J lost 7; bases outside the gene matches: 1. CDR3 sequence (DNA): TGCAGCGTTAACAGGGGGAATGAGCAGTTCTTC. Its translation: CSVNRGNEQFF.

This clone appeared a few times. This chain connects TRBV2 to TRBJ2-1; D might be TRBD2 (5 bases). The germline V gene has CDR1 SNHLY and CDR2 FYNNEI. Trimming cost V 7 bases and J 5 bases, with 6 bases left between them. CDR3 length: 11 amino acids. DNA of the CDR3: TGTGCCAGCAACGGGAACAATGAGCAGTTCTTC. Its protein is CASNGNNEQFF. The full variable domain, completed using reference TRBV2 and TRBJ2-1, is EPEVTQTPSHQVTQMGQEVILRCVPISNHLYFYWYRQILGQKVEFLVSFYNNEISEKSEIFDDQFSVERPDGSNFTLKIRSTKLEDSAMYFCASNGNNEQFFGPGTRLTVL.

This rearrangement joins TRBV27 to TRBJ1-1, with D perhaps matching TRBD1 (5 bases). CDR3 length equals 14 residues. The V gene's germline CDR1 is MNHEY and CDR2 SMNVEV (reference sequence). Trimming took off 4 bases at V and 7 bases at J, with 16 bases between the two ends. Written as DNA, the CDR3 is TGTGCCAGCAGTTCCGGGGGAGGGGCTGGTGAAGCTTTCTTT. It encodes CASSSGGGAGEAFF.

The rearrangement joins TRBV9 to TRBJ1-2, with D maybe TRBD1 (5 bases). This CDR3 region has 14 residues. The germline V gene has CDR1 SGDLS and CDR2 YYNGEE. V lost 5 bases and J lost 2, with 13 bases in between. Here the CDR3 DNA reads TGTGCCAGCAGTAAAACAGACAGAAACTATGGCTACACCTTC. Protein product: CASSKTDRNYGYTF.

V is TRBV14 and J is TRBJ2-7, with 12 bases that match TRBD2. The V segment lost 1 base and the J segment 12 bases; nucleotides outside the gene matches: 13. CDR1 is SGHDN, CDR2 FVKESK, per germline. This CDR3 spans 16 amino acids. CDR3 in DNA: TGTGCCAGCAGCCAAGTCCCCCCGGGGACTAGCGGGCCGATGTACTTC. As protein: CASSQVPPGTSGPMYF.

This sequence joins TRBV7-6 and TRBJ2-2; 10 bases are a match to TRBD1. The CDR3 covers 14 residues. V gave up 5 bases and J gave up 10 bases; unmatched junction bases: 7. Germline V gene sequence: CDR1 SGHVS, CDR2 FNYEAQ. The CDR3 sequence is CASSGQTGGEELFF. In DNA form, the CDR3 reads TGTGCCAGCAGCGGACAGACAGGGGGCGAGGAGCTGTTTTTT.

This rearrangement joins TRBV19 to TRBJ1-1; no reliable D call. The V end was cut by 6 bases, the J end by 3 bases, with 8 bases between. The germline V gene has CDR1 LNHDA and CDR2 SQIVND (reference sequence). This CDR3 comprises 12 residues. CDR3 coding DNA: TGTGCCAGTAGATACTCGTACACTGAAGCTTTCTTT. It yields the protein CASRYSYTEAFF.

The CDR3 nucleotides read TGCGCCAGCAGCTGGGACGACAGGGGGGAAGCTTTCTTT. As protein: CASSWDDRGEAFF. The chain carries TRBV5-1 and TRBJ1-1; 9 bases are a match to TRBD1. The CDR3 loop spans 13 amino acids. Germline assignment: CDR1 SGHRS and CDR2 YFSETQ. J lost 8 bases, V lost 3 bases, and 5 bases had no gene match.

The chain combines TRBV30 with TRBJ2-6; D possibly corresponds to TRBD1 (6 bases). V lost 3 bases and J lost 2, with 17 bases in between. The CDR3 runs to 17 residues. The germline CDR1 and CDR2 sequences are GTSNPN and SVGIG (reference sequence). CDR3 DNA sequence: TGTGCCTGGAGGGACAAGGACAGCAGGGCTGGGGCCAACGTCCTGACTTTC. Residues: CAWRDKDSRAGANVLTF.

This sequence joins TRBV27 and TRBJ2-1; no firm D call. Germline values: CDR1 MNHEY, CDR2 SMNVEV (reference sequence). V was trimmed by 2 bases and J by 10 bases, leaving 6 bases between them. The CDR3 extends over 11 amino acids. This chain's CDR3 is CASSLANEQFF. CDR3 coding DNA: TGTGCCAGCAGTTTAGCTAACGAGCAGTTCTTC.

The V gene is TRBV13, the J gene TRBJ1-2, with D tentatively TRBD1 (5 bases). Germline V gene sequence: CDR1 PRHDT, CDR2 FYEKMQ (reference sequence). V lost 5 bases, J lost 8 bases, and 21 bases lay in between. CDR3 length: 15 residues. Here the CDR3 DNA reads TGTGCCAGCAGCCCCTTATCGGGGGGGGTTGCGGGCTACACCTTC. It encodes CASSPLSGGVAGYTF.

A few counts support this clone. The chain employs TRBV7-6 and TRBJ1-1, with a weak D call TRBD1 (5 bases). CDR1 and CDR2 from the germline V gene are SGHVS and FNYEAQ. Trimming took off 1 base at V and 1 base at J, with 13 bases between the two ends. This CDR3 region has 16 residues. CDR3 residues: CASSLVGGLPNTEAFF. The CDR3 nucleotides are TGTGCCAGCAGCTTAGTCGGGGGACTGCCGAACACTGAAGCTTTCTTT.

CDR3 loop: CASSQEVRAGLTYEQYF. The CDR3 DNA is TGCGCCAGCAGCCAAGAGGTTCGGGCAGGACTTACCTACGAGCAGTACTTC. J is TRBJ2-7 and V is TRBV4-1; D is perhaps TRBD2 (5 bases). The CDR3 runs to 17 residues. Per the germline V gene, CDR1 is MGHRA and CDR2 is YSYEKL. V gave up 0 bases and J gave up 2 bases, with 17 bases separating them.